Below, 19 T cell receptor beta chains from the same sample are listed, as sequenced in a study of T cells in Graves' hyperthyroidism and ophthalmopathy. Amplified regions were TCR beta CDR3 sequences from RNA transcripts. The HTBI primer set served for first-round RT-PCR of the TCR CDR3. TCRdb independently ran MiXCR on the multiplex PCR reads; one entry per CDR3 protein. This table holds 500,000 to 800,000 distinct CDR3 sequences, just under 45% found once. Sequencing was done on a sample of peripheral blood or thyroid tissue (not recorded which). The source of these receptors is an adult man with Graves' disease, either hyperthyroidism or ophthalmopathy (not recorded which).

This clonotype was seen at least ten times. The rearrangement joins TRBV7-9 to TRBJ1-6; D unclear. The V gene lost 1 base and the J gene lost 13 bases, with 14 bases spanning the gap. This CDR3 has 14 amino acids. In germline, CDR1 is SEHNR, CDR2 FQNEAQ (reference sequence). The CDR3: CASSLEQRSEPLHF. The CDR3 DNA sequence: TGTGCCAGCAGCTTAGAGCAGCGGAGCGAGCCCCTCCACTTT.

There are a few counts of this clonotype. In DNA form, the CDR3 reads TGTGCCAGCAGTTACTCGGGAGGGGGTCAGCCCCAGCATTTT. Translation gives CASSYSGGGQPQHF. V gene TRBV12-3 or TRBV12-4 combines with J gene TRBJ1-5, with D possibly TRBD1 on 6 matching bases. CDR3 length: 14 residues. V was clipped by 4 bases and J by 6 bases, with 13 bases between them.

Only a few counts were recorded for this clonotype. V is TRBV6-5 and J is TRBJ2-7, with D uncertain. The V and J ends lost 6 bases and 2 bases respectively, with 14 bases between them. The CDR3 consists of 14 residues. Germline lookup yields CDR1 MNHEY and CDR2 SVGAGI. The CDR3 coding sequence is TGTGCCAGCAGACGCGATAGGTTTACCTACGAGCAGTACTTC. Its protein product is CASRRDRFTYEQYF.

The chain recombines TRBV20-1 with TRBJ2-7, with 8 bases matching TRBD1. The germline gives CDR1 DFQATT, CDR2 SNEGSKA (reference sequence). V dropped 5 bases and J dropped 3; count of bases not matched to a gene: 6. This CDR3 spans 13 amino acids. The CDR3 bases are TGCAGTGCTTCGGACAGGGACATCTACGAGCAGTACTTC. As protein: CSASDRDIYEQYF.

Of note for this clonotype: Its ends do not fully match the called genes, so a read error is possible. J is TRBJ2-7 and V is TRBV20-1; 10 bases are shared with TRBD2. Germline V gene sequence: CDR1 DFQATT, CDR2 SNEGSKA (reference sequence). The CDR3 spans 16 residues. CDR3 loop: CGARAISSGSGYEQYF. The CDR3 DNA follows: TGCGGTGCTAGAGCCATTTCTAGCGGGAGCGGGTACGAGCAGTACTTC.

This clonotype was observed a few times. The chain is built from TRBV29-1 and TRBJ1-2, with unresolved D. From germline, CDR1 is SQVTM and CDR2 ANQGSEA. This CDR3 has 12 residues. Trimming left V 6 bases short and J 1 base short, with 9 bases between. The CDR3 nucleotides are TGCAGCGTACGGACGGATAACTATGGCTACACCTTC. It translates to CSVRTDNYGYTF. Based on the CDR3 plus reference TRBV29-1 and TRBJ1-2, the full variable domain is SAVISQKPSRDICQRGTSLTIQCQVDSQVTMMFWYRQQPGQSLTLIATANQGSEATYESGFVIDKFPISRPNLTFSTLTVSNMSPEDSSIYLCSVRTDNYGYTFGSGTRLTVV.

V and J are TRBV29-1 and TRBJ1-3; 7 bases align to TRBD1. J lost 2 bases, V lost 7 bases, and 2 bases had no gene match. This CDR3 comprises 12 residues. CDR1 is SQVTM, CDR2 ANQGSEA, per germline. CDR3 DNA sequence: TGCAGCGCCGGACAGGCTGGAAACACCATATATTTT. This sequence encodes CSAGQAGNTIYF.

This clonotype was recorded many times. The V gene is TRBV5-1, the J gene TRBJ2-7, with TRBD1 matching 10 bases. CDR1 is SGHRS, CDR2 YFSETQ, per germline. The CDR3 totals 13 residues. The J segment lost 5 bases and the V segment lost 3 bases, leaving 2 bases of the junction unmatched. The CDR3 bases are TGCGCCAGCAGCTACGGGACAGGGGACGAGCAGTACTTC. It codes for CASSYGTGDEQYF.

This chain uses TRBV19 with TRBJ1-1; D ambiguous. This CDR3 region has 10 residues. Trimming pared 8 bases from V and 6 bases from J, leaving 7 bases between. Germline CDR1 LNHDA, CDR2 SQIVND (reference sequence). The CDR3 region has the DNA TGTGCCAGTCTAGGCGCTGAAGCTTTCTTT. It yields the protein CASLGAEAFF.

A remark on this clonotype: It is unclear where the CDR3 begins or ends on the DNA, so no DNA is shown, and the CDR3 is as TCRdb lists it. V usage is TRBV11-3 and J usage is TRBJ2-7; the table assigns TRBD2, which was not confirmed against the DNA. CDR1 and CDR2 (germline): SGHNT, YENEEA. 15 amino acids form the CDR3, both terminal residues included. CDR3 region: CASSVGLGTPYEQCF.

This clonotype has more than one count but fewer than ten. The chain links TRBV12-3 or TRBV12-4 to TRBJ2-2; D is unclear. The V and J ends lost 6 bases and 6 bases respectively, with 11 bases between them. The CDR3 runs 13 residues. This chain's CDR3 is CASSLTHPGELFF. Written as DNA, the CDR3 is TGTGCCAGCAGCTTAACCCACCCCGGGGAGCTGTTTTTT.

This rearrangement joins TRBV11-3 to TRBJ1-2, with 9 bases lining up with TRBD1. Trimming took 6 bases from V and 4 from J; bases not matched to a gene: 9. Germline lookup yields CDR1 SGHNT and CDR2 YENEEA. The CDR3 spans 15 residues. Here the CDR3 DNA reads TGTGCCAGCAGGGGACAGGGACGGTTACCCTATGGCTACACCTTC. Protein product: CASRGQGRLPYGYTF.

This clonotype was counted many times. This chain uses TRBV2 with TRBJ1-2, with no clear D. The length of the CDR3 is 14 residues. Germline lookup yields CDR1 SNHLY and CDR2 FYNNEI. Trimming took 2 bases from V and 2 from J, leaving 9 bases between them. CDR3 protein: CASSETPPNYGYTF. The CDR3 coding sequence is TGTGCCAGCAGTGAAACCCCTCCGAACTATGGCTACACCTTC. The full variable domain, rest sourced from reference TRBV2 and TRBJ1-2, is EPEVTQTPSHQVTQMGQEVILRCVPISNHLYFYWYRQILGQKVEFLVSFYNNEISEKSEIFDDQFSVERPDGSNFTLKIRSTKLEDSAMYFCASSETPPNYGYTFGSGTRLTVV.

Note on this clonotype: A much larger clone differs by one base, so this may be a read error. V is TRBV7-2 and J is TRBJ2-7, with D uncertain. Germline CDR1 reads SGHTA; CDR2 reads FQGNSA. V dropped 2 bases and J dropped 6 bases, with 17 bases sitting between them. The CDR3 sequence is 15 residues long. CDR3 in DNA: TGTGCCAGCAGCTTAAATGCGGTCGCTGGTAGCGAGCAGTACTTC. It specifies CASSLNAVAGSEQYF.

This clonotype has a count of ten or more. The rearrangement joins TRBV2 to TRBJ2-7; 7 positions match TRBD1. CDR1 is SNHLY, CDR2 FYNNEI, per germline. The CDR3 is 14 residues long. The ends lost 3 bases at V and 6 bases at J; junction bases unmatched: 8. The CDR3 spells CASSDRTGRLEQYF. For the CDR3, the DNA is TGTGCCAGCAGTGACAGGACAGGAAGGCTCGAGCAGTACTTC.

This clonotype occurred many times. J is TRBJ2-6 and V is TRBV10-2; TRBD1 aligns across 8 bases. This CDR3 region has 16 residues. Per the germline V gene, CDR1 is WSHSY and CDR2 is SAAADI. V shed 8 bases and J 2 bases; nucleotides not matched to a gene: 8. The CDR3 sequence: CASGQDRAPGANVLTF. CDR3 in DNA: TGCGCCAGCGGGCAGGACAGGGCGCCTGGGGCCAACGTCCTGACTTTC.

This clonotype was recorded many times. V gene TRBV24-1 combines with J gene TRBJ1-5; D uncertain. Germline loops: CDR1 KGHDR, CDR2 SFDVKD. V lost 5 bases and J 0 bases, leaving 7 bases between the germline ends. This CDR3 has 14 amino acids. The CDR3 protein is CATSVETSNQPQHF. The CDR3 coding sequence is TGTGCCACCAGTGTGGAGACTAGCAATCAGCCCCAGCATTTT.

In nucleotides, the CDR3 is TGCAGTGCTAGAGACCATTACGGGGACACTGAAGCTTTCTTT. Amino acids: CSARDHYGDTEAFF. The chain recombines TRBV20-1 with TRBJ1-1, with D unresolved. The ends were cut back, 0 bases at V and 3 bases at J, with 11 bases in the middle. The CDR3 covers 14 residues. In germline, CDR1 is DFQATT, CDR2 SNEGSKA (reference sequence).

Here the CDR3 DNA reads TGTGCCAGCAGTGAATACAGGGGGGAGAATTCACCCCTCCACTTT. Its protein product is CASSEYRGENSPLHF. The V and J genes are TRBV25-1 and TRBJ1-6, with TRBD1 matching 7 bases. Per the germline V gene, CDR1 is MGHDK and CDR2 is SYGVNS. With V trimmed by 0 bases and J by 7 bases, 3 bases remained unmatched. This CDR3 has 15 amino acids.